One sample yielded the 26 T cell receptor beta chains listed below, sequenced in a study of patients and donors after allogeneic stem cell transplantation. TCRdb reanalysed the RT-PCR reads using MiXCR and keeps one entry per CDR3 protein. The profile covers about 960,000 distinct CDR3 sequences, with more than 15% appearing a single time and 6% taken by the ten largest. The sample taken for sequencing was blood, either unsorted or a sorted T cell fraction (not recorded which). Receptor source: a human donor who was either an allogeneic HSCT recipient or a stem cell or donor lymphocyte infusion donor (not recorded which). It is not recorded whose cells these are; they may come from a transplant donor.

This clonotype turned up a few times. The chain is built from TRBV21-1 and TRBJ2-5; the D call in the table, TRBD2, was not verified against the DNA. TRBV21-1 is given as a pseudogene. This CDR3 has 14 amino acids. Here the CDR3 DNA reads TGTGCCAGCACCCTACGGGACTGTAAAGAGACCCAGTACTTC. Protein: CASTLRDCKETQYF.

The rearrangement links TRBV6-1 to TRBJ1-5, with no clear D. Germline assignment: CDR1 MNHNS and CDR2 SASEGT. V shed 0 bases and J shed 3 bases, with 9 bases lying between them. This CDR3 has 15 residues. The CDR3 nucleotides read TGTGCCAGCAGTGAAGCGCTTCGGCTCAATCAGCCCCAGCATTTT. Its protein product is CASSEALRLNQPQHF.

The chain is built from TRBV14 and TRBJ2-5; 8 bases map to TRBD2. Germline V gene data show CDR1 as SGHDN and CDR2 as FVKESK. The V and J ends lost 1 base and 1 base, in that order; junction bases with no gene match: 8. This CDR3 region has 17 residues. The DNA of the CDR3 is TGTGCCAGCAGCCAAGTTTTTCGGACTAGCCTCCAAGAGACCCAGTACTTC. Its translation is CASSQVFRTSLQETQYF.

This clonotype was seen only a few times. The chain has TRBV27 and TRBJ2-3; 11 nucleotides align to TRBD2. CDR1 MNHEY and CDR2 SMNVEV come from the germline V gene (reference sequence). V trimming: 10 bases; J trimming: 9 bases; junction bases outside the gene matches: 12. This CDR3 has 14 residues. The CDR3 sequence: CATPLAGGSRTQYF. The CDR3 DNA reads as TGTGCCACCCCGCTAGCGGGAGGTAGCCGAACGCAGTATTTT.

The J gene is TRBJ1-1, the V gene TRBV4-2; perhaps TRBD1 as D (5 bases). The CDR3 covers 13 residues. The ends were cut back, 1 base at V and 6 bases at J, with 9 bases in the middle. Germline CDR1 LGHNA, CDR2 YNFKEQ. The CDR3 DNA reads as TGTGCCAGCAGCCAAGTGGGGGGGGCTGAAGCTTTCTTT. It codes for CASSQVGGAEAFF.

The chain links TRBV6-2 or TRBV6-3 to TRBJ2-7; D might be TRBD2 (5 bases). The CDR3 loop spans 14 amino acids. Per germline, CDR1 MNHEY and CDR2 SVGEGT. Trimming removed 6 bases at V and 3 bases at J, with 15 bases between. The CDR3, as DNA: TGTGCCAGCAGAAAATCGGACGGACTCTACGAGCAGTACTTC. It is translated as CASRKSDGLYEQYF.

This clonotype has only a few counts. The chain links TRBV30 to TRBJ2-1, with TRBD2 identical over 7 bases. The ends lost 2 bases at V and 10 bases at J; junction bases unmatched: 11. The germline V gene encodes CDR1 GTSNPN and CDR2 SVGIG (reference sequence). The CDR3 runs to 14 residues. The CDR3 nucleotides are TGTGCCTGGAGTCCGGGGGGAAGGTTCGGGGAGCAGTTCTTC. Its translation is CAWSPGGRFGEQFF.

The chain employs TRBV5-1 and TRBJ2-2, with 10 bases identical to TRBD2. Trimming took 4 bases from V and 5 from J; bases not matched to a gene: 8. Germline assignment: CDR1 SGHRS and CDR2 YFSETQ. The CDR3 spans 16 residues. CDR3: CASSSLAGAGTGELFF. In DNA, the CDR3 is TGCGCCAGCAGCAGCCTAGCGGGGGCCGGAACCGGGGAGCTGTTTTTT.

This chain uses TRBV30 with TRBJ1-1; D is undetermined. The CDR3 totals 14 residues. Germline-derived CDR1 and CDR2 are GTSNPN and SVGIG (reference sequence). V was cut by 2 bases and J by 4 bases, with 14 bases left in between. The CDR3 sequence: CAWSIRAVGTEAFF. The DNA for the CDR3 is TGTGCCTGGAGTATTAGGGCGGTTGGCACTGAAGCTTTCTTT.

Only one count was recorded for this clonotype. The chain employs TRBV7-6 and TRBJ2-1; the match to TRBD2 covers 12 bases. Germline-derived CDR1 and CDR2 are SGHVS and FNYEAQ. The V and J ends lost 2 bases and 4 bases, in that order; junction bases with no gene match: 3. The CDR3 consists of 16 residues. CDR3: CASSLWTSGTYNEQFF. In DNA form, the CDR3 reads TGTGCCAGCAGCTTATGGACTAGCGGGACATACAATGAGCAGTTCTTC.

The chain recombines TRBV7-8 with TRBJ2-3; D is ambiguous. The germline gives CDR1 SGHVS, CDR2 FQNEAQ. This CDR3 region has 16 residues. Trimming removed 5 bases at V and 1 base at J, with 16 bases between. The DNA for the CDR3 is TGTGCCAGCAGCCCAACTCCGGGCCCAGGCACAGATACGCAGTATTTT. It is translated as CASSPTPGPGTDTQYF.

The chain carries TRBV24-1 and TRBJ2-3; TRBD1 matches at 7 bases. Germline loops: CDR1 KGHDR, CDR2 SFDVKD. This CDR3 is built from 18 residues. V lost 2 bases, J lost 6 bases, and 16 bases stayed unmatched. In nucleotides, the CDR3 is TGTGCCACCAGTGATTCGAAGTCGACAGGGCTGGGGGAGGATACGCAGTATTTT. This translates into CATSDSKSTGLGEDTQYF.

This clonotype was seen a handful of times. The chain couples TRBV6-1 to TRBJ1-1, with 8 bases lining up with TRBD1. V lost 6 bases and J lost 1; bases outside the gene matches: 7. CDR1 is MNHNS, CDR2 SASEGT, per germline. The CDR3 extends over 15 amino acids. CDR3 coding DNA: TGTGCCAGCAGCCCCGACAGGGGCTCGAACACTGAAGCTTTCTTT. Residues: CASSPDRGSNTEAFF.

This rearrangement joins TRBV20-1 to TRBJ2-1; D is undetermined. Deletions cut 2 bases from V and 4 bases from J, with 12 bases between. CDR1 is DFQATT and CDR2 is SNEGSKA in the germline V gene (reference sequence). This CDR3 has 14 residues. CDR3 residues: CSARPPKRYNEQFF. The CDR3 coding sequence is TGCAGTGCTAGACCGCCTAAAAGATACAATGAGCAGTTCTTC.

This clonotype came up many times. CDR3 residues: CASRDRGYTTDTQYF. The CDR3 DNA sequence: TGCGCCAGCAGGGACAGGGGATATACGACAGATACGCAGTATTTT. This chain joins TRBV4-1 and TRBJ2-3; TRBD1 matches at 9 bases. With 6 bases clipped from V and 3 bases from J, the junction kept 7 bases outside the gene matches. The CDR3 is 15 residues long. The germline gives CDR1 MGHRA, CDR2 YSYEKL.

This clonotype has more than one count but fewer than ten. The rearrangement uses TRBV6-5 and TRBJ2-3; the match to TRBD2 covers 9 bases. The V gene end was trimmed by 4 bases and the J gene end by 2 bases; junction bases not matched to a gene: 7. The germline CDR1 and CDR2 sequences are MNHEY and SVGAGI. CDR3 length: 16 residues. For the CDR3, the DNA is TGTGCCAGCAGTTCCTACCTAGCGGGGCCCACAGATACGCAGTATTTT. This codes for CASSSYLAGPTDTQYF.

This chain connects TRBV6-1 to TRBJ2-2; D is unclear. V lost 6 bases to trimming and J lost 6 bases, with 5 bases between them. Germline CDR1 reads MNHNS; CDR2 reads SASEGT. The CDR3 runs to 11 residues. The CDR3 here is CASRASGELFF. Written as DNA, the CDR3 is TGTGCCAGCAGAGCTTCCGGGGAGCTGTTTTTT.

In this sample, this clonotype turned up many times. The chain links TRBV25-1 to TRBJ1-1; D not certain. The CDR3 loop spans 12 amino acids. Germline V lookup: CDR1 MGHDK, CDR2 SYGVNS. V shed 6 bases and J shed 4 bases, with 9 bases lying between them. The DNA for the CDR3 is TGTGCCAGCAGGAGGTCGGGCACTGAAGCTTTCTTT. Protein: CASRRSGTEAFF.

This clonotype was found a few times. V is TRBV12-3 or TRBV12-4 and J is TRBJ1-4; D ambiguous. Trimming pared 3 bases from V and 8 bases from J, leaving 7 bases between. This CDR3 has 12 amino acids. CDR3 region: CASSFFREKLFF. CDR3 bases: TGTGCCAGCAGTTTCTTCAGGGAAAAACTGTTTTTT.

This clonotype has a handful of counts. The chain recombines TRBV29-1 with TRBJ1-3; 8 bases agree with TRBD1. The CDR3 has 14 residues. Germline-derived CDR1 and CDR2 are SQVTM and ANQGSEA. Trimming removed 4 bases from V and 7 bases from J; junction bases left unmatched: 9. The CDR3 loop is CSVVRDRGSNTIYF. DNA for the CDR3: TGCAGCGTTGTCCGCGACAGGGGATCGAACACCATATATTTT. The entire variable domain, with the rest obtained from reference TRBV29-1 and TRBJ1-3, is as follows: SAVISQKPSRDICQRGTSLTIQCQVDSQVTMMFWYRQQPGQSLTLIATANQGSEATYESGFVIDKFPISRPNLTFSTLTVSNMSPEDSSIYLCSVVRDRGSNTIYFGEGSWLTVV.

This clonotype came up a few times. The CDR3 here is CSAPGGQSVIYEQYF. CDR3 sequence (DNA): TGCAGTGCCCCTGGGGGACAGTCAGTCATCTACGAGCAGTACTTC. This chain links TRBV20-1 with TRBJ2-7; TRBD1 agrees at 7 bases. The CDR3 covers 15 residues. Germline V gene sequence: CDR1 DFQATT, CDR2 SNEGSKA (reference sequence). V was clipped by 6 bases and J by 3 bases; unmatched bases: 14.

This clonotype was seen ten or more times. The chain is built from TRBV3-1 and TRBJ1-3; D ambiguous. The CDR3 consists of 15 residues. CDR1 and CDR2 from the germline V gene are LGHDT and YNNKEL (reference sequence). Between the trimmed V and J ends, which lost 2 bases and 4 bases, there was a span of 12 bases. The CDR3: CASSQQTLKGNTIYF. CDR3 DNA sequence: TGTGCCAGCAGCCAACAGACCCTTAAGGGAAACACCATATATTTT.

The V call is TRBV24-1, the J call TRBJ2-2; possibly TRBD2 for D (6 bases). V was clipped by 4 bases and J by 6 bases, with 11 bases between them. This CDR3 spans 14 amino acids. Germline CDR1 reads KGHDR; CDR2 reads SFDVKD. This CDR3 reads CATSDSPGAGELFF. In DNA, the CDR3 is TGTGCCACCAGTGACAGCCCGGGGGCCGGGGAGCTGTTTTTT.

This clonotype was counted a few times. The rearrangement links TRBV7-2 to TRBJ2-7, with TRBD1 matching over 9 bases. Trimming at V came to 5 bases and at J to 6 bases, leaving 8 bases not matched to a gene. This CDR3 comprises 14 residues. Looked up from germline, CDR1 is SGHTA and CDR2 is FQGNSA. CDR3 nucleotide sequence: TGTGCCAGCAGCCCTCGGGACAGGGTTCCCGAGCAGTACTTC. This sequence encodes CASSPRDRVPEQYF.

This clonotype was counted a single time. The CDR3 DNA reads as TGTGCCAGCAGTCATCCTTTTTCACCCCTCCACTTT. Its translation: CASSHPFSPLHF. This chain uses TRBV12-3 or TRBV12-4 with TRBJ1-6; D remains ambiguous. V was cut by 5 bases and J by 9 bases, with 8 bases left in between. The CDR3 spans 12 residues.

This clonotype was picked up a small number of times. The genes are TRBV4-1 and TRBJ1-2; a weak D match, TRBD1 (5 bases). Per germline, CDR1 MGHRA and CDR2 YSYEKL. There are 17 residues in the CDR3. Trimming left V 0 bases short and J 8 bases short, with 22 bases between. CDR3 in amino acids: CASSQDGFEGVLEGYTF. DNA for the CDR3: TGCGCCAGCAGCCAAGATGGGTTCGAAGGGGTTCTCGAGGGCTACACCTTC.